This TCR beta chain derives from a study of cytomegalovirus exposure and HLA in healthy donors. Findings of the study overall: V- and J-gene trimming of TCR beta was linked (in a later analysis) to a missense DCLRE1C variant.

PCR was performed using 60 Vbeta and 13 Jbeta primers. Sequenced by immunoSEQ multiplex PCR; TCRdb stores in-frame clones only, minus some. The sample comprises 100,000 to 120,000 clones, under 70% of which are singletons, and about 7.7% rests with the top ten. This clone was recorded only once. Antigen: not known. Germline V gene sequence: CDR1 SNHLY, CDR2 FYNNEI. Trimming cost V 2 bases and J 6 bases; bases outside gene matches: 6. The CDR3 runs to 14 residues. The receptor was isolated from a man aged 18 to 30 in good health and CMV-seropositive. The sample consisted of PBMCs. The chain links TRBV2 to TRBJ2-7; TRBD2 matches 8 bases. CDR3 region: CASSEPGGGREQYF. CDR3 bases: TGTGCCAGCAGTGAACCCGGGGGGGGTCGCGAGCAGTACTTC. Looking up the rest from reference TRBV2 and TRBJ2-7 gives the full variable domain: EPEVTQTPSHQVTQMGQEVILRCVPISNHLYFYWYRQILGQKVEFLVSFYNNEISEKSEIFDDQFSVERPDGSNFTLKIRSTKLEDSAMYFCASSEPGGGREQYFGPGTRLTVT.